This is a list of T cell receptor beta chains from one sample in a study of blood T cell repertoires in COVID-19. Repertoires were generated with immunoSEQ multiplex PCR, while TCRdb's copy carries only in-frame clones and drops some. The sample consists of around 60,000 clones, 72% of them appearing once. The source material was peripheral blood. The receptors here all came from a woman in her seventies with COVID-19, enrolled during active disease. The CDR3 runs from the conserved cysteine through the conserved F or W. D genes are given only for firm matches. Some rows have no size entry. The others give once, few or many, or a class for an expanded clone.

j_call,v_call,clone_size,d_call,cdr3_aa,cdr3_nt
TRBJ2-2,TRBV9,.,TRBD2,CASSVASLAGGGTGELFF,TGTGCCAGCAGCGTAGCATCTCTAGCGGGAGGTGGCACCGGGGAGCTGTTTTTT
TRBJ1-6,TRBV6-1,.,.,CASSEQLGASGNSPLHF,TGTGCCAGCAGTGAACAATTGGGGGCGTCGGGTAATTCACCCCTCCACTTT
TRBJ1-2,TRBV5-4,few,TRBD1,CASSLSGQGGYGYTF,TGTGCCAGCAGCTTGTCTGGACAGGGGGGCTATGGCTACACCTTC
TRBJ1-2,TRBV7-2,.,TRBD1,CASSSGATGGGYTF,TGTGCCAGCAGCTCTGGCGCTACAGGGGGAGGCTACACCTTC
TRBJ1-4,TRBV29-1,.,TRBD1,CSATGQGAEKLFF,TGCAGCGCCACGGGACAGGGGGCAGAAAAACTGTTTTTT
TRBJ2-1,TRBV19,.,.,CASRNAGGNEQFF,TGTGCCAGTAGAAACGCTGGGGGGAATGAGCAGTTCTTC
TRBJ1-1,TRBV4-2,.,.,CASSQDLTVETEAFF,TGTGCCAGCAGCCAAGATTTGACGGTGGAGACTGAAGCTTTCTTT
TRBJ1-5,TRBV4-3,.,.,CASSQDLEQPQHF,TGCGCCAGCAGCCAAGATCTAGAGCAGCCCCAGCATTTT
TRBJ2-1,TRBV15,.,.,CATSRALYNEQFF,TGTGCCACCAGCAGAGCACTATACAATGAGCAGTTCTTC
TRBJ2-3,TRBV4-3,.,TRBD1,CASSPRQGRLSSTDTQYF,TGCGCCAGCAGCCCCAGACAGGGTCGCCTGTCTTCCACAGATACGCAGTATTTT
TRBJ1-2,TRBV5-4,.,TRBD1,CASSSTGGADGYTF,TGTGCCAGCAGCTCAACAGGGGGCGCAGATGGCTACACCTTC
TRBJ2-5,TRBV7-7,.,TRBD1,CASSPTRTGGYQETQYF,TGTGCCAGCAGCCCCACCCGGACAGGGGGGTATCAAGAGACCCAGTACTTC
TRBJ1-2,TRBV19,.,.,CASSIGLTNYGYTF,TGTGCCAGTAGTATAGGGCTCACTAACTATGGCTACACCTTC
TRBJ2-1,TRBV13,.,.,CASSRGWDGSSWEQFF,TGTGCCAGCAGCAGGGGTTGGGACGGGAGTTCTTGGGAGCAGTTCTTC
TRBJ2-3,TRBV5-4,.,TRBD2,CASSSGGENTDTQYF,TGTGCCAGCAGCTCCGGGGGGGAGAATACAGATACGCAGTATTTT
TRBJ2-5,TRBV18,.,TRBD2,CASSPGLAGQETQYF,TGTGCCAGCTCACCGGGACTAGCGGGGCAAGAGACCCAGTACTTC
TRBJ1-2,TRBV6-5,once,.,CASSYLGEVGYTF,TGTGCCAGCAGTTACCTGGGAGAGGTCGGCTACACCTTC
TRBJ2-1,TRBV10-3,.,TRBD1,CAISGGQGRNEQFF,TGTGCCATCAGTGGTGGACAGGGTAGGAATGAGCAGTTCTTC
TRBJ2-1,TRBV12-5,.,TRBD1,CASVAGQGYNEQFF,TGTGCTAGTGTTGCGGGACAGGGGTACAATGAGCAGTTCTTC
TRBJ2-7,TRBV7-9,.,TRBD2,CASSLLAGSYEQYF,TGTGCCAGCAGCTTACTAGCGGGGAGCTACGAGCAGTACTTC
TRBJ1-2,TRBV6-2/TRBV6-3,.,TRBD1,CASSSRQGGYGYTF,TGTGCCAGCAGTTCTCGACAGGGTGGCTATGGCTACACCTTC
TRBJ2-1,TRBV27,.,TRBD2,CASSPQAGLYNEQFF,TGTGCCAGCAGTCCCCAAGCGGGGCTTTACAATGAGCAGTTCTTC
TRBJ2-7,TRBV19,.,.,CASSIRDTSYEQYF,TGTGCCAGTAGTATCCGAGACACCTCCTACGAGCAGTACTTC
TRBJ2-3,TRBV21-1,once,.,CASTPFLAGALDTQYF,TGTGCCAGCACGCCTTTCCTAGCGGGAGCCCTTGATACGCAGTATTTT
TRBJ2-1,TRBV9,.,TRBD2,CASSPRLATGGEQFF,TGTGCCAGCAGCCCCCGACTAGCCACGGGGGGTGAGCAGTTCTTC
TRBJ2-3,TRBV6-5,.,.,CASSYSLRLTDTQYF,TGTGCCAGCAGTTACTCGTTGCGGTTAACAGATACGCAGTATTTT
TRBJ1-1,TRBV3-1/TRBV3-2,few,.,CASSQGGGYEGAFF,TGTGCCAGCAGCCAAGGCGGAGGGTACGAGGGAGCTTTCTTT
TRBJ2-5,TRBV21-1,.,.,CASSKAIGRGIETQYF,TGTGCCAGCAGCAAAGCGATCGGCAGGGGTATTGAGACCCAGTACTTC
TRBJ1-2,TRBV9,.,TRBD1,CASSDPRDRDSYGYTF,TGTGCCAGCAGCGACCCCCGGGACAGGGATTCCTATGGCTACACCTTC
TRBJ2-5,TRBV6-5,.,TRBD2,CASRSGGSQETQYF,TGTGCCAGCAGGTCAGGCGGGAGTCAAGAGACCCAGTACTTC
TRBJ2-5,TRBV11-3,few,TRBD1,CASSTTGAGQETQYF,TGTGCCAGCAGCACAACAGGGGCCGGCCAAGAGACCCAGTACTTC
TRBJ1-6,TRBV7-2,.,.,CASSLDWGPNSPLHF,TGTGCCAGCAGCTTAGATTGGGGGCCAAATTCACCCCTCCACTTT
TRBJ2-1,TRBV14,many,TRBD1,CASSRTGQSTYNEQFF,TGTGCCAGCAGCCGAACGGGACAGTCTACCTACAATGAGCAGTTCTTC
TRBJ2-3,TRBV12-5,.,TRBD2,CASGLPWTSGSADTQYF,TGTGCTAGTGGTTTGCCCTGGACTAGCGGGAGTGCAGATACGCAGTATTTT
TRBJ2-1,TRBV6-5,.,TRBD2,CASSYSMGLAAQQFF,TGTGCCAGCAGTTACTCGATGGGACTAGCAGCCCAGCAGTTCTTC